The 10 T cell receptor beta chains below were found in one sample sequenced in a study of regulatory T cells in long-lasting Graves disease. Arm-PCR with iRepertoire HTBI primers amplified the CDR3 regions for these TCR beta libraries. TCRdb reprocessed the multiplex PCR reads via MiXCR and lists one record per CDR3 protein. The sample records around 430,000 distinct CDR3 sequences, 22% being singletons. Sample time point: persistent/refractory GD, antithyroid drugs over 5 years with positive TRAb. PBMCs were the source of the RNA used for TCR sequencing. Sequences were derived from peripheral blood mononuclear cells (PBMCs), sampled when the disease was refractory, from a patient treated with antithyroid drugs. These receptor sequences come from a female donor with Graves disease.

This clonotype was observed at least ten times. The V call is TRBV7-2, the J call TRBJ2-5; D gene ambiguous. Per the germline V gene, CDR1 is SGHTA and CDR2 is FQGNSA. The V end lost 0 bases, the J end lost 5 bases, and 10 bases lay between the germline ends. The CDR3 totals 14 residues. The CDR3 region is CASSLARVGETQYF. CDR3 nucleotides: TGTGCCAGCAGCTTAGCTAGGGTTGGGGAGACCCAGTACTTC.

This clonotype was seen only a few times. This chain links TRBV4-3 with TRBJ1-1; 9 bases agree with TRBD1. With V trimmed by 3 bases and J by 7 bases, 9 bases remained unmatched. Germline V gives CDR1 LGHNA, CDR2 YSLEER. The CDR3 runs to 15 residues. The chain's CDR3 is CASSQTPGQGGEAFF. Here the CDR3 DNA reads TGCGCCAGCAGCCAGACACCGGGACAGGGAGGTGAAGCTTTCTTT.

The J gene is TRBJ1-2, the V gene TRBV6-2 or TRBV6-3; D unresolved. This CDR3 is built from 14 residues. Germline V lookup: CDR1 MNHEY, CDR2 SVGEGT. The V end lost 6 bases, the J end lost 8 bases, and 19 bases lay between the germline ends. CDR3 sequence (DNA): TGTGCCAGCAGACCCGGCAGACGGGTGGAGGGCTACACCTTC. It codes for CASRPGRRVEGYTF.

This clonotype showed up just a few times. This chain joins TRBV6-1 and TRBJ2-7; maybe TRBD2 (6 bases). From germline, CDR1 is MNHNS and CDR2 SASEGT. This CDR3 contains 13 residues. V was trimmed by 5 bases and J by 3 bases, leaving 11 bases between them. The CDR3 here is CASSPGEYYEQYF. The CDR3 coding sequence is TGTGCCAGCAGTCCGGGAGAGTACTACGAGCAGTACTTC.

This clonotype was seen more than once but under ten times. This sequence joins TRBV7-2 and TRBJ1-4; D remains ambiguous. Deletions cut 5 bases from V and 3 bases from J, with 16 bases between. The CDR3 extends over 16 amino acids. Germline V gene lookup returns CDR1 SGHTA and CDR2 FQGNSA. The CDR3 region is CASSVSPNSPNEKLFF. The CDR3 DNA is TGTGCCAGCAGCGTATCCCCCAACAGCCCTAATGAAAAACTGTTTTTT.

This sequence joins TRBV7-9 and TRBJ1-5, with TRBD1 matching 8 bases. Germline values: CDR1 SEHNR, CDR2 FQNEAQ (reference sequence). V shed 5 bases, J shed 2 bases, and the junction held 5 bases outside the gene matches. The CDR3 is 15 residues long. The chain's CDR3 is CASSEDRDGNQPQHF. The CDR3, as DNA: TGTGCCAGCAGCGAGGACAGGGACGGCAATCAGCCCCAGCATTTT.

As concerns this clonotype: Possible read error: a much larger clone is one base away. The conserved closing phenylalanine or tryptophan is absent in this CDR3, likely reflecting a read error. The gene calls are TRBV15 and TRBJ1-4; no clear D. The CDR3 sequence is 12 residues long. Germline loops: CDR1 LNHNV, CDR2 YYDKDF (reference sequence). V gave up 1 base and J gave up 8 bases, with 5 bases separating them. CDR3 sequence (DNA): TGTGCCACCAGCAGAGGCGAGGAAAAACTGTTTTCT. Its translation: CATSRGEEKLFS.

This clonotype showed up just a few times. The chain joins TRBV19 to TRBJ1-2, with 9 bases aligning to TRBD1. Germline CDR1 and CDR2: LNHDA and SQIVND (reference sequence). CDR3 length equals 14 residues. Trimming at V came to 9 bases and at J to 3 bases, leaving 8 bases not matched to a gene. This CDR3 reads CASSSGTGYYGYTF. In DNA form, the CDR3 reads TGTGCCAGCAGTTCCGGGACAGGGTACTATGGCTACACCTTC.

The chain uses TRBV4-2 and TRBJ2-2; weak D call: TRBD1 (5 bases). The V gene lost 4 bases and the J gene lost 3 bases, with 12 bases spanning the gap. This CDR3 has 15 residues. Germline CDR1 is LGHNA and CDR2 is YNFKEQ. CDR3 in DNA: TGTGCCAGCAGCCGCCAGGACACAGACACCGGGGAGCTGTTTTTT. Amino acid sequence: CASSRQDTDTGELFF.

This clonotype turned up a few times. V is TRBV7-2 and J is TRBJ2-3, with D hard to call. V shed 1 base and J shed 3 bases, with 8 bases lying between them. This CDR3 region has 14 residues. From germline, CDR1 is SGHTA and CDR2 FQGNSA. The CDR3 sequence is CASSLVGRTDTQYF. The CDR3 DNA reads TGTGCCAGCAGCTTAGTCGGACGAACAGATACGCAGTATTTT.